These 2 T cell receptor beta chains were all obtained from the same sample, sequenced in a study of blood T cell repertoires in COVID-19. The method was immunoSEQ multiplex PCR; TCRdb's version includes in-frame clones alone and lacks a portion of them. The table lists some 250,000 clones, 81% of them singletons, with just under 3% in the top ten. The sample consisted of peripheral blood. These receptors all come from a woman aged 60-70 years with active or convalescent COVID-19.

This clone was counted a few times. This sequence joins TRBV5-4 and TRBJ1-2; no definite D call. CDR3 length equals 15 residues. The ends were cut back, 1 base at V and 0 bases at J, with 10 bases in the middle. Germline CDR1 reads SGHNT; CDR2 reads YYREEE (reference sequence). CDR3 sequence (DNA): TGTGCCAGCAGCTTGCCGGGGAGGGCTAACTATGGCTACACCTTC. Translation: CASSLPGRANYGYTF.

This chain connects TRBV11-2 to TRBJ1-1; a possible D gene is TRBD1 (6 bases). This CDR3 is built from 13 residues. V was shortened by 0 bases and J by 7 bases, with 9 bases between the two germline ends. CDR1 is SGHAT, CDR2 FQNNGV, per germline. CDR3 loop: CASSLDRDNEAFF. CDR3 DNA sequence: TGTGCCAGCAGCTTAGACAGGGACAATGAAGCTTTCTTT. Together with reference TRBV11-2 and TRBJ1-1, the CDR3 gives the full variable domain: EAGVAQSPRYKIIEKRQSVAFWCNPISGHATLYWYQQILGQGPKLLIQFQNNGVVDDSQLPKDRFSAERLKGVDSTLKIQPAKLEDSAVYLCASSLDRDNEAFFGQGTRLTVV.